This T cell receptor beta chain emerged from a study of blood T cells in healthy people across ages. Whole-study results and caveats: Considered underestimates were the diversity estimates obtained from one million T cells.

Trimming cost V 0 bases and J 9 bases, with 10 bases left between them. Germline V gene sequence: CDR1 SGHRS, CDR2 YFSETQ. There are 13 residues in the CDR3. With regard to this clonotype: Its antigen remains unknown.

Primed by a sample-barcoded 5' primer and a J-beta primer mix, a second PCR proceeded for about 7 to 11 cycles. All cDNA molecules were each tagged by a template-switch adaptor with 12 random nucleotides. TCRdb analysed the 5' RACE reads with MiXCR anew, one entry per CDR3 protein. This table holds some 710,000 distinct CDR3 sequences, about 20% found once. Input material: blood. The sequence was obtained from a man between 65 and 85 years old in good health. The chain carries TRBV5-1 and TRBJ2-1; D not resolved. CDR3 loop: CASSLAGNTEQFF. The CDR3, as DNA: TGCGCCAGCAGCTTGGCGGGTAACACTGAGCAGTTCTTC.